This T cell receptor (beta chain) was recovered during a study of blood T cell repertoires in COVID-19. Across the whole study: Italy, Spain and the United States were the sources of the convalescent and acute COVID-19 samples. Sources were T cells, B-cell-depleted T cells, or PBMCs; the material itself was cDNA or gDNA.

Per the authors' pipeline: For nucleated cells, counts were estimated from reference gene primer amplification. TCRdb keeps only in-frame clones here, not all; method: immunoSEQ multiplex PCR. V and J calls and clone size follow that table, whereas D and trimming were derived from the DNA. The table includes more than 200,000 clones, approximately 82% detected once. The CDR3 consists of 18 residues. The table lists this clone with a few counts. Material: peripheral blood. The clonotype originates from a middle-aged man with active or convalescent COVID-19. V gene TRBV21-1 combines with J gene TRBJ1-3; the D call TRBD1 from the table was never checked on the DNA. TRBV21-1 is marked as a pseudogene. The CDR3 is CASSKRARHSSSGNTIYF. The CDR3 DNA follows: TGTGCCAGCAGCAAAAGAGCAAGACACTCGAGCTCTGGAAACACCATATATTTT.